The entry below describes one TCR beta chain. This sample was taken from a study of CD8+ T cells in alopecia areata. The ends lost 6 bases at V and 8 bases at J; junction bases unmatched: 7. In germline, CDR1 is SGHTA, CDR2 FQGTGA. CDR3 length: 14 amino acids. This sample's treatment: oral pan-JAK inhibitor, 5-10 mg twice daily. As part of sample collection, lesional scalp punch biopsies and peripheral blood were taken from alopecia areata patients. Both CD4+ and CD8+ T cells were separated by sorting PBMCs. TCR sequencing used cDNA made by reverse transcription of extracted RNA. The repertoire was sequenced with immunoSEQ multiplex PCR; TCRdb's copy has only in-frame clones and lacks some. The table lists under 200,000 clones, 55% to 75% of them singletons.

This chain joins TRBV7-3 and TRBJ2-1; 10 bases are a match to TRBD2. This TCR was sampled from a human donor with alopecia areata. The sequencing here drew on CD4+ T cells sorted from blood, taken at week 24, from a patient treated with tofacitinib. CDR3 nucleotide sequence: TGTGCCAGCAGGGGGTGGACTAGCGGTGATGAGCAGTTCTTC. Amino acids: CASRGWTSGDEQFF. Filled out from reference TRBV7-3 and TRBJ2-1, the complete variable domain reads GAGVSQTPSNKVTEKGKYVELRCDPISGHTALYWYRQSLGQGPEFLIYFQGTGAADDSGLPNDRFFAVRPEGSVSTLKIQRTERGDSAVYLCASRGWTSGDEQFFGPGTRLTVL.